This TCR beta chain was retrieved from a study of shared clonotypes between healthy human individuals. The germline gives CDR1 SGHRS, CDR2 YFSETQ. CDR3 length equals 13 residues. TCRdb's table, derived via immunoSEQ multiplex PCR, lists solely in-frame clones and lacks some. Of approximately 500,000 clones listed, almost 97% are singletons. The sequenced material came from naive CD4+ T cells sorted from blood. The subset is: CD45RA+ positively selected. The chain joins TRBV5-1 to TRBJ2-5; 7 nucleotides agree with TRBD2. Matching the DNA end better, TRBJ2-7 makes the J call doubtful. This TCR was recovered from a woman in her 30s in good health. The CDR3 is CASSLSGNYEQYF. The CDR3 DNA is TGCGCCAGCAGCTTAAGCGGGAACTACGAGCAGTACTTC.